The 11 T cell receptor beta chains below were found in one sample sequenced in a study of vaccination and CD4 T cells after COVID-19. Their target antigens are unknown. Sequence data for DNA of cultured CD4+ T cells were generated by the Oncomine TCR Beta short-read assay. MiXCR was run by TCRdb on the PCR reads, yielding one entry per CDR3 protein. The data show fewer than 20,000 distinct CDR3 sequences, 72% seen once. As for treatment: roughly 10-day PBMC culture with coronavirus spike peptide pools or control peptides (ViraFEST assay). The sample comprised CD4+ T cells from blood, cultured in vitro. These receptors all come from a human donor who had recovered from COVID-19.

The gene calls are TRBV20-1 and TRBJ2-1, with a weak D call TRBD1 (6 bases). The assigned J gene may be wrong: the sequence end matches TRBJ2-7 better. The length of the CDR3 is 11 residues. CDR1 is DFQATT, CDR2 SNEGSKA, per germline (reference sequence). CDR3 DNA: TGCAGTGCTATGGGGGCTGAGGAGCAGTACTTC. Translating it yields CSAMGAEEQYF.

The genes are TRBV4-2 and TRBJ1-1; D remains unclear. Germline values: CDR1 LGHNA, CDR2 YNFKEQ. There are 15 residues in the CDR3. The V gene lost 1 base and the J gene lost 0 bases, with 9 bases spanning the gap. This CDR3 is CASSQVYGLNTEAFF. The CDR3 coding sequence is TGTGCCAGCAGCCAAGTTTACGGGCTGAACACTGAAGCTTTCTTT.

This chain connects TRBV28 to TRBJ1-1; no clear D gene. The CDR3 sequence is 13 residues long. Looked up from germline, CDR1 is MDHEN and CDR2 is SYDVKM. Trimming stripped 3 bases from V and 4 bases from J, with 9 bases between. The CDR3 nucleotides are TGTGCCAGCAGTTTTGTTCGGAGCACTGAAGCTTTCTTT. It specifies CASSFVRSTEAFF.

The V and J genes are TRBV6-1 and TRBJ2-7; 10 positions match TRBD1. The CDR3 is 15 amino acids. V lost 5 bases, J lost 2 bases, and 6 bases stayed unmatched. Germline V CDR1 and CDR2: MNHNS, SASEGT. CDR3 amino acids: CASSPPGTGAYEQYF. The CDR3 coding sequence is TGTGCCAGCAGTCCCCCCGGGACAGGGGCCTACGAGCAGTACTTC.

The CDR3 sequence is CASSRDSLRPQHF. The CDR3 nucleotides are TGTGCCAGCAGTAGGGACAGTCTAAGGCCCCAGCATTTT. The chain has TRBV2 and TRBJ1-5; TRBD1 matches at 7 bases. The trim removed 5 bases at V and 9 bases at J, leaving 7 bases unmatched. This CDR3 spans 13 amino acids. Germline values: CDR1 SNHLY, CDR2 FYNNEI.

This sequence joins TRBV20-1 and TRBJ1-1; D is unclear. The V gene lost 6 bases and the J gene lost 3 bases, with 8 bases spanning the gap. This CDR3 spans 11 amino acids. Germline V gene lookup returns CDR1 DFQATT and CDR2 SNEGSKA (reference sequence). CDR3 loop: CSAHRDTEAFF. CDR3 nucleotides: TGCAGTGCGCACAGAGACACTGAAGCTTTCTTT.

The V call is TRBV11-2, the J call TRBJ1-1, with D unclear. CDR1 is SGHAT and CDR2 is FQNNGV in the germline V gene. CDR3 size: 13 residues. The V end was cut by 1 base, the J end by 3 bases, with 6 bases between. The CDR3 nucleotides read TGTGCCAGCAGCTTAGCGGGGTACACTGAAGCTTTCTTT. Protein product: CASSLAGYTEAFF.

The chain combines TRBV11-2 with TRBJ2-7; D is tentatively TRBD1 or TRBD2 (5 bases each). The CDR3 has 16 amino acids. V was cut by 7 bases and J by 6 bases, with 25 bases left in between. CDR1 SGHAT and CDR2 FQNNGV come from the germline V gene. CDR3 nucleotides: TGTGCCAGCAAATACTCAAGGGGAGTGGGGCCGGGCGAGCAGTACTTC. This sequence encodes CASKYSRGVGPGEQYF.

The chain employs TRBV18 and TRBJ2-3; D could derive from TRBD1 or TRBD2 (5 bases each). This CDR3 spans 16 amino acids. CDR1 is KGHSH, CDR2 LQKENI, per germline. V gave up 3 bases and J gave up 3 bases, with 16 bases separating them. The CDR3: CASSPRFGGGTDTQYF. In DNA form, the CDR3 reads TGTGCCAGCTCACCGCGCTTTGGGGGTGGTACAGATACGCAGTATTTT.

The chain couples TRBV7-9 to TRBJ2-5; 11 nucleotides match TRBD1. Looked up from germline, CDR1 is SEHNR and CDR2 is FQNEAQ (reference sequence). CDR3 size: 14 residues. The junction had 3 bases not matched to a gene; V was cut back by 1 base and J by 8 bases. The DNA for the CDR3 is TGTGCCAGCAGCTTAGGGGGACAGGGGGATACCCAGTACTTC. Translated, it gives CASSLGGQGDTQYF.

This sequence joins TRBV20-1 and TRBJ2-3; D unclear. The germline V gene encodes CDR1 DFQATT and CDR2 SNEGSKA (reference sequence). V was pared by 6 bases and J by 7 bases, with 20 bases between. This CDR3 has 14 residues. The CDR3 is CSAQPPASVHTQYF. CDR3 nucleotides: TGCAGTGCCCAACCACCGGCCAGTGTACATACGCAGTATTTT.